These T cell receptor beta chains were read from a single sample in a study of blood T cells in healthy people across ages. TCRdb analysed the 5' RACE reads with MiXCR anew, one entry per CDR3 protein. The repertoire holds some 1,500,000 distinct CDR3 sequences, approximately 43% seen once, with about 3.8% in the top ten. The sample was blood. Receptors were obtained from a woman under 30 in good health. CDR3s include the opening cysteine and the closing phenylalanine or tryptophan. A D gene is named only where the DNA matches it firmly. Part of the rows lack a size; the others show once, few, many or a class for expanded clones.

>NA|NA|TRBJ1-1|TRBV4-1
CASSQGHRNTEAFF
TGCGCCAGCAGCCAGGGACATAGGAACACTGAAGCTTTCTTT
>TRBD2|few|TRBJ2-7|TRBV7-9
CASSTGTSGDYEQYF
TGTGCCAGCAGCACCGGGACTAGCGGGGACTACGAGCAGTACTTC
>TRBD1|NA|TRBJ1-5|TRBV6-2/TRBV6-3
CASRDRYSNRPQHF
TGTGCCAGCAGGGACAGGTATAGCAATCGGCCCCAGCATTTT
>NA|NA|TRBJ1-2|TRBV18
CASSPGSSYYGYTF
TGTGCCAGCTCACCCGGGTCATCCTACTATGGCTACACCTTC
>NA|NA|TRBJ1-2|TRBV6-5
CASRGPGRNYGYTF
TGTGCCAGCAGAGGGCCAGGGCGGAATTATGGCTACACCTTC
>NA|NA|TRBJ2-1|TRBV6-2/TRBV6-3
CASSVTPDASYNEQFF
TGTGCCAGCAGCGTCACCCCGGACGCATCCTACAATGAGCAGTTCTTC
>NA|few|TRBJ2-3|TRBV7-9
CASVPGPTDTQYF
TGTGCCAGCGTGCCGGGACCCACAGATACGCAGTATTTT
>NA|few|TRBJ2-7|TRBV5-1
CASSLEAGSSYEQYF
TGCGCCAGCAGCTTGGAGGCAGGGAGCTCCTACGAGCAGTACTTC
>TRBD1|NA|TRBJ1-2|TRBV13
CASSTGTGPYYGYTF
TGTGCCAGCAGCACCGGGACAGGTCCATACTATGGCTACACCTTC
>TRBD2|NA|TRBJ2-7|TRBV4-2
CASSQESSGWFEQYF
TGTGCCAGCAGCCAAGAATCTAGCGGGTGGTTCGAGCAGTACTTC
>NA|NA|TRBJ1-2|TRBV3-1
CASSQGAGALTYGYTF
TGTGCCAGCAGCCAAGGGGCTGGGGCTTTAACATATGGCTACACCTTC
>NA|NA|TRBJ1-4|TRBV7-9
CASGYSGTHEKLFF
TGTGCCAGCGGGTACTCGGGGACGCATGAAAAACTGTTTTTT
>NA|NA|TRBJ2-7|TRBV6-5
CASSYSRDFYEQYF
TGTGCCAGCAGTTACTCTAGGGACTTCTACGAGCAGTACTTC
>TRBD1|NA|TRBJ1-4|TRBV6-6
CASGYNYRQGPNEKLFF
TGTGCCAGCGGTTACAACTACAGACAGGGGCCTAATGAAAAACTGTTTTTT
>TRBD2|NA|TRBJ2-7|TRBV29-1
CSVTLAGRSMDEQYF
TGCAGCGTCACGCTAGCGGGGAGGTCGATGGATGAGCAGTACTTC
>NA|NA|TRBJ2-4|TRBV4-1
CASSQEETRTVKNIQYF
TGCGCCAGCAGCCAAGAGGAGACTAGAACAGTCAAAAACATTCAGTACTTC
>TRBD2|NA|TRBJ2-5|TRBV11-1
CASSRPGLTDVQYF
TGTGCCAGCAGCCGTCCGGGACTAACTGACGTGCAGTACTTC
>NA|NA|TRBJ2-3|TRBV6-1
CASAGRPTDTQYF
TGTGCCAGCGCGGGCAGACCCACAGATACGCAGTATTTT
>NA|NA|TRBJ1-2|TRBV12-3/TRBV12-4
CASSLAQVYGYTF
TGTGCCAGCAGTTTAGCGCAGGTCTATGGCTACACCTTC
>NA|NA|TRBJ1-2|TRBV4-1
CASSQEVQGDYGYTF
TGCGCCAGCAGCCAAGAAGTACAGGGCGACTATGGCTACACCTTC
>NA|few|TRBJ1-1|TRBV29-1
CSVGGIRTEAFF
TGCAGCGTGGGGGGGATTAGGACTGAAGCTTTCTTT
>TRBD1|NA|TRBJ1-6|TRBV20-1
CSARDRGGQVNSPLHF
TGCAGTGCTAGAGACCGCGGGGGACAGGTTAATTCACCCCTCCACTTT
>TRBD2|few|TRBJ2-3|TRBV4-1
CASSQYLAGGRTDTQYF
TGCGCCAGCAGCCAATACCTAGCGGGGGGGAGGACAGATACGCAGTATTTT
>TRBD1|few|TRBJ1-5|TRBV24-1
CATNETGVLKPQHF
TGTGCCACCAACGAGACAGGGGTGTTGAAGCCCCAGCATTTT
>NA|few|TRBJ2-1|TRBV5-1
CASSLPSSNEQFF
TGCGCCAGCAGCTTACCTAGCAGCAATGAGCAGTTCTTC
>TRBD2|few|TRBJ2-5|TRBV10-3
CAISYEGGETQYF
TGTGCCATCAGTTACGAGGGAGGGGAGACCCAGTACTTC
>NA|NA|TRBJ2-7|TRBV28
CASSPLISREQYF
TGTGCCAGCAGTCCCCTCATATCCCGCGAGCAGTACTTC
>TRBD1|few|TRBJ1-2|TRBV3-1
CASSRVDRINYGYTF
TGTGCCAGCAGCCGCGTGGACAGGATTAACTATGGCTACACCTTC
>TRBD1|many|TRBJ2-3|TRBV12-3/TRBV12-4
CASSPTGVGTQYF
TGTGCCAGCAGCCCGACAGGGGTCGGTACGCAGTATTTT
>NA|NA|TRBJ1-2|TRBV7-9
CASSFWDTNYGYTF
TGTGCCAGCAGCTTTTGGGATACGAACTATGGCTACACCTTC
>NA|few|TRBJ2-7|TRBV20-1
CSARRQSYEQYF
TGCAGTGCTAGGAGACAGTCCTACGAGCAGTACTTC
>NA|NA|TRBJ2-5|TRBV6-5
CASSLTEEETQYF
TGTGCCAGCAGCCTAACAGAAGAAGAGACCCAGTACTTC
>TRBD1|NA|TRBJ2-7|TRBV14
CASSQSKLRDRNYEQYF
TGTGCCAGCAGCCAATCCAAACTCCGGGACAGGAATTACGAGCAGTACTTC
>NA|few|TRBJ1-2|TRBV27
CASTAVGGILYGYTF
TGTGCCAGCACGGCCGTTGGGGGGATTTTGTATGGCTACACCTTC
>NA|NA|TRBJ2-5|TRBV29-1
CSVEIMGRGETQYF
TGCAGCGTTGAGATAATGGGGCGAGGAGAGACCCAGTACTTC
>TRBD1|NA|TRBJ2-1|TRBV11-2
CASSYGPGQGEVNEQFF
TGTGCCAGCAGCTACGGACCGGGACAGGGGGAGGTAAATGAGCAGTTCTTC
>NA|NA|TRBJ2-7|TRBV10-3
CAISESPYSPGEQYF
TGTGCCATCAGTGAGTCTCCTTACTCGCCGGGCGAGCAGTACTTC
>NA|few|TRBJ1-1|TRBV15
CATSSYGDRTEAFF
TGTGCCACCAGCAGCTACGGAGATCGGACTGAAGCTTTCTTT
>TRBD1|NA|TRBJ2-4|TRBV7-2
CASSPLWGTGNIQYF
TGTGCCAGCAGCCCTCTTTGGGGGACAGGCAACATTCAGTACTTC
>NA|few|TRBJ2-1|TRBV7-9
CASSPSESSYNEQFF
TGTGCCAGCAGCCCCTCAGAGAGCTCCTACAATGAGCAGTTCTTC
>NA|few|TRBJ2-5|TRBV27
CASRDSFQETQYF
TGTGCCAGCAGAGACAGTTTCCAAGAGACCCAGTACTTC
>TRBD1|few|TRBJ2-3|TRBV6-2/TRBV6-3
CASSRQGAMTDTQYF
TGTGCCAGCAGTCGACAGGGGGCGATGACAGATACGCAGTATTTT
>TRBD1|few|TRBJ2-7|TRBV7-8
CASSPWTGPFSYEQYF
TGTGCCAGCAGCCCCTGGACAGGGCCGTTTTCCTACGAGCAGTACTTC